The TCR beta chain under discussion was sequenced for a study of T cells in localized non-small cell lung cancer. Study conclusions and caveats: Heterogeneity remains possible because sequencing was limited to only one tumor region. Uninvolved nearby lung showed the greatest T cell clonality, exceeding that found in tumor.

The CDR3 consists of 17 residues. V lost 4 bases and J lost 3; bases outside the gene matches: 9. In germline, CDR1 is SGHNT, CDR2 YENEEA. Regarding this clone: The antigen remains undetermined.

TCRdb's copy holds only in-frame clones and misses some; the assay was immunoSEQ multiplex PCR. The table records about 4,400 clones, roughly 20% of them present only once. This sequence was found in a female donor at least 60 years old with stage I lung adenocarcinoma. The gene calls are TRBV11-3 and TRBJ2-2; 9 bases are shared with TRBD1. The sequencing used lung tumor tissue, collected before any cancer treatment. As DNA, the CDR3 is TGTGCCAGCAGCTCGCCAGGACAGGGGCTATACACCGGGGAGCTGTTTTTT. Translating gives CASSSPGQGLYTGELFF.